The 29 T cell receptor beta chains below come from one sample, sequenced in a study of blood T cell repertoires in COVID-19. Produced via immunoSEQ multiplex PCR; TCRdb's table is partial and in-frame only. Found here are about 59,000 clones, approximately 79% of them singletons; the top ten hold roughly 3%. Sequences were obtained from peripheral blood. The receptor set was obtained from a man aged 55 to 70 with acute or convalescent COVID-19.

The chain carries TRBV5-6 and TRBJ2-7; maybe TRBD1 (5 bases). The V end lost 5 bases, the J end lost 3 bases, and 15 bases lay between the germline ends. This CDR3 contains 14 residues. Germline V lookup: CDR1 SGHDT, CDR2 YYEEEE. The CDR3 bases are TGTGCCAGCAGTCGGGTAACAGGTAGCTACGAGCAGTACTTC. It yields the protein CASSRVTGSYEQYF.

V gene TRBV24-1 combines with J gene TRBJ2-5, with 8 bases that match TRBD2. Germline values: CDR1 KGHDR, CDR2 SFDVKD. After removal of 2 bases from V and 9 bases from J, the junction contained 16 bases not matched to a gene. The CDR3 contains 17 residues. DNA of the CDR3: TGTGCCACCAGTGATTACACCCGGGAACTAGCGGTGGTGGCCCAGTACTTC. Amino acids: CATSDYTRELAVVAQYF.

V and J are TRBV7-3 and TRBJ1-2; 12 nucleotides line up with TRBD1. Germline V gene lookup returns CDR1 SGHTA and CDR2 FQGTGA. V lost 4 bases and J lost 6; bases outside the gene matches: 6. CDR3 size: 15 residues. The CDR3 nucleotides are TGTGCCAGCAGCTCCTTCGGGACAGGGGGCGATGGCTACACCTTC. Translating gives CASSSFGTGGDGYTF.

This clone came up once. This chain joins TRBV5-1 and TRBJ2-7, with D possibly matching TRBD2 (5 bases). V was shortened by 6 bases and J by 0 bases, with 16 bases between the two germline ends. The CDR3 totals 15 residues. Germline CDR1 SGHRS, CDR2 YFSETQ. CDR3 DNA: TGCGCCAGCACCAATACAAACAGCGGCTCCTACGAGCAGTACTTC. It encodes CASTNTNSGSYEQYF. The full variable domain, with the rest looked up from reference TRBV5-1 and TRBJ2-7, is KAGVTQTPRYLIKTRGQQVTLSCSPISGHRSVSWYQQTPGQGLQFLFEYFSETQRNKGNFPGRFSGRQFSNSRSEMNVSTLELGDSALYLCASTNTNSGSYEQYFGPGTRLTVT.

The chain links TRBV9 to TRBJ2-3, with 9 positions matching TRBD1. Trimming cost V 4 bases and J 7 bases; bases outside gene matches: 4. Per the germline V gene, CDR1 is SGDLS and CDR2 is YYNGEE. The CDR3 is 13 residues long. CDR3 DNA sequence: TGTGCCAGCAGCCAACAGGGGGCAAATACGCAGTATTTT. This gives the protein CASSQQGANTQYF.

The chain couples TRBV5-6 to TRBJ1-1, with 9 bases lining up with TRBD1. Losses at the gene ends were 2 bases for V and 6 bases for J; bases not matched to a gene: 5. This CDR3 has 14 amino acids. Germline V gives CDR1 SGHDT, CDR2 YYEEEE. For the CDR3, the DNA is TGTGCCAGCAGCTTCGGACAGGGGAGATCTGAAGCTTTCTTT. It specifies CASSFGQGRSEAFF. The full variable domain, completed using reference TRBV5-6 and TRBJ1-1, is DAGVTQSPTHLIKTRGQQVTLRCSPKSGHDTVSWYQQALGQGPQFIFQYYEEEERQRGNFPDRFSGHQFPNYSSELNVNALLLGDSALYLCASSFGQGRSEAFFGQGTRLTVV.

This clone was recorded only once. The CDR3 loop is CASSLRTSGANEQFF. The CDR3 DNA follows: TGTGCCAGCAGTCTAAGGACTAGCGGGGCCAATGAGCAGTTCTTC. The chain carries TRBV27 and TRBJ2-1, with 12 positions matching TRBD2. The CDR3 is 15 residues long. The junction had 5 bases not matched to a gene; V was cut back by 5 bases and J by 6 bases. From germline, CDR1 is MNHEY and CDR2 SMNVEV (reference sequence).

This clone has just one count. The chain employs TRBV5-1 and TRBJ2-5; 8 bases agree with TRBD1. Germline trimming cut 2 bases from V and 2 bases from J; bases unmatched to any gene: 8. The CDR3 consists of 16 residues. Germline CDR1 SGHRS, CDR2 YFSETQ. The DNA for the CDR3 is TGCGCCAGCAGCTTTGGCGGGACAGGTTCTCAAGAGACCCAGTACTTC. Amino acids: CASSFGGTGSQETQYF.

The chain links TRBV5-5 to TRBJ1-2; unclear D gene. The CDR3 totals 16 residues. The V and J ends lost 1 base and 6 bases respectively, with 19 bases between them. CDR1 and CDR2 from the germline V gene are SGHKS and YYEKEE (reference sequence). In DNA form, the CDR3 reads TGTGCCAGCAGCTTGTGGATAACAGACCCTGTCAATGGCTACACCTTC. Its translation is CASSLWITDPVNGYTF.

The chain is built from TRBV5-4 and TRBJ1-6; D is possibly TRBD1 (6 bases). The CDR3 is 15 residues long. CDR1 and CDR2 from the germline V gene are SGHNT and YYREEE (reference sequence). Trimming pared 3 bases from V and 7 bases from J, leaving 14 bases between. CDR3 DNA: TGTGCCAGCAGCTCTATAGACAGGCTAAATTCACCCCTCCACTTT. It yields the protein CASSSIDRLNSPLHF.

V usage is TRBV5-1 and J usage is TRBJ1-6; D possibly corresponds to TRBD1 (5 bases). CDR1 is SGHRS, CDR2 YFSETQ, per germline. The V and J ends lost 3 bases and 9 bases respectively, with 19 bases between them. The CDR3 consists of 16 residues. The CDR3, as DNA: TGCGCCAGCAGCTCGACCGGGGGAATAAGGGGTTCACCCCTCCACTTT. It encodes CASSSTGGIRGSPLHF.

The chain carries TRBV4-1 and TRBJ1-3, with D unresolved. Per the germline V gene, CDR1 is MGHRA and CDR2 is YSYEKL. The CDR3 consists of 19 residues. Trimming pared 4 bases from V and 0 bases from J, leaving 22 bases between. CDR3 in DNA: TGCGCCAGCAGCCGAAAGGGTACTGGGCGGGAGGACTCTGGAAACACCATATATTTT. This gives the protein CASSRKGTGREDSGNTIYF.

This clone was seen once. The CDR3 DNA follows: TGTGCCACCAGTGATTTGGGGACTCCCGGCGAGACCCAGTACTTC. Protein product: CATSDLGTPGETQYF. The V call is TRBV24-1, the J call TRBJ2-5, with D maybe TRBD2 (6 bases). Germline-derived CDR1 and CDR2 are KGHDR and SFDVKD. Trimming removed 0 bases from V and 5 bases from J, with 12 bases in between. CDR3 length equals 15 residues.

The chain employs TRBV4-1 and TRBJ1-2; D remains unclear. Germline values: CDR1 MGHRA, CDR2 YSYEKL. The CDR3 runs to 16 residues. Trimming shortened V by 4 bases and J by 0 bases, and 15 bases separated the two germline ends. This chain's CDR3 is CASSPTGSLSNYGYTF. In DNA form, the CDR3 reads TGCGCCAGCAGCCCGACGGGGAGCCTATCTAACTATGGCTACACCTTC.

This clone was found once. The rearrangement uses TRBV28 and TRBJ1-2; 9 positions match TRBD1. Germline V CDR1 and CDR2: MDHEN, SYDVKM. Trimming cost V 5 bases and J 4 bases; bases outside gene matches: 14. The CDR3 runs to 17 residues. DNA of the CDR3: TGTGCCAGCAGTCCGGATATGACAGGGGGTATTACCTATGGCTACACCTTC. Translation: CASSPDMTGGITYGYTF.

The V call is TRBV6-5, the J call TRBJ2-3; D is unclear. This CDR3 has 14 residues. Trimming took 6 bases from V and 3 from J, leaving 13 bases between them. Germline CDR1 is MNHEY and CDR2 is SVGAGI. The DNA of the CDR3 is TGTGCCAGCAGACGCGCCACCCGGACAGATACGCAGTATTTT. It codes for CASRRATRTDTQYF.

The rearrangement links TRBV19 to TRBJ1-5, with D possibly matching TRBD1 (5 bases). CDR1 is LNHDA and CDR2 is SQIVND in the germline V gene (reference sequence). The CDR3 loop spans 16 amino acids. The V gene lost 3 bases and the J gene lost 2 bases, with 14 bases spanning the gap. The CDR3 is CASSMEGRWGNQPQHF. In nucleotides, the CDR3 is TGTGCCAGTAGTATGGAGGGGAGATGGGGCAATCAGCCCCAGCATTTT. The full variable domain, in which reference TRBV19 and TRBJ1-5 provide the parts outside the CDR3, is DGGITQSPKYLFRKEGQNVTLSCEQNLNHDAMYWYRQDPGQGLRLIYYSQIVNDFQKGDIAEGYSVSREKKESFPLTVTSAQKNPTAFYLCASSMEGRWGNQPQHFGDGTRLSIL.

This clone was counted a few times. This sequence joins TRBV24-1 and TRBJ2-7; D might be TRBD2 (6 bases). This CDR3 contains 15 residues. The germline V gene has CDR1 KGHDR and CDR2 SFDVKD. V gave up 10 bases and J gave up 0 bases, with 18 bases separating them. CDR3 loop: CATSPGGSSSYEQYF. The CDR3 nucleotides are TGTGCCACTAGCCCCGGGGGTTCCAGCTCCTACGAGCAGTACTTC.

This chain connects TRBV11-2 to TRBJ2-7; TRBD2 matches at 11 bases. From germline, CDR1 is SGHAT and CDR2 FQNNGV. This CDR3 is 14 amino acids long. Unmatched junction bases numbered 6, after V lost 3 bases and J lost 8 bases. The CDR3 here is CASSLGLADGQQYF. Written as DNA, the CDR3 is TGTGCCAGCAGCTTGGGACTAGCGGATGGCCAGCAGTACTTC.

V usage is TRBV29-1 and J usage is TRBJ1-2, with D possibly TRBD1 on 5 matching bases. This CDR3 region has 13 residues. V was pared by 0 bases and J by 4 bases, with 9 bases between. Germline CDR1 is SQVTM and CDR2 is ANQGSEA. The CDR3 here is CSVEDQRGYGYTF. The CDR3 nucleotides are TGCAGCGTTGAAGACCAAAGGGGCTATGGCTACACCTTC.

The chain uses TRBV24-1 and TRBJ1-6; D unclear. Germline V gene lookup returns CDR1 KGHDR and CDR2 SFDVKD. V was trimmed by 8 bases and J by 6 bases, leaving 13 bases between them. The CDR3 is 14 amino acids. CDR3 protein: CATKLSVANSPLHF. The CDR3 nucleotides are TGTGCCACCAAATTGAGCGTAGCTAATTCACCCCTCCACTTT.

This clone came up once. This sequence joins TRBV19 and TRBJ2-6; tentatively, D is TRBD2 (6 bases). The CDR3 consists of 19 residues. Deletions cut 2 bases from V and 0 bases from J, with 17 bases between. Per the germline V gene, CDR1 is LNHDA and CDR2 is SQIVND (reference sequence). The chain's CDR3 is CASSINRGGRSSGANVLTF. The CDR3 DNA follows: TGTGCCAGTAGTATAAACCGCGGAGGGCGAAGCTCTGGGGCCAACGTCCTGACTTTC.

The chain is built from TRBV2 and TRBJ2-1; 12 nucleotides align to TRBD2. Per germline, CDR1 SNHLY and CDR2 FYNNEI. CDR3 length: 17 residues. V shed 4 bases and J 6 bases; nucleotides not matched to a gene: 10. CDR3 DNA sequence: TGTGCCAGCAGTGGACTCTCACTAGCGGGGGGACGCAATGAGCAGTTCTTC. Translated, it gives CASSGLSLAGGRNEQFF.

V gene TRBV6-6 combines with J gene TRBJ1-6; maybe TRBD1 (6 bases). There are 13 residues in the CDR3. Germline V CDR1 and CDR2: MNHNY, SVGAGI (reference sequence). The germline V and J ends were trimmed by 7 bases and 9 bases, with 13 bases remaining between them. Here the CDR3 reads CASTDRNRSPLHF. DNA of the CDR3: TGTGCCAGCACCGACAGGAATCGTTCACCCCTCCACTTT.

About this clone: The junction and the germline gene differ at one end; a read error may be behind it. The chain links TRBV30 to TRBJ1-1, with D maybe TRBD1 (5 bases). The CDR3 totals 16 residues. CDR1 and CDR2 (germline): GTSNPN, SVGIG (reference sequence). CDR3 DNA: TGTGCCCGGAGAGAAATATGGAGGGGACGGAACACTGAAGCTTTCTTT. Translation gives CARREIWRGRNTEAFF.

The table lists this clone with a few counts. V and J are TRBV7-9 and TRBJ1-4; maybe TRBD1 (5 bases). V lost 7 bases to trimming and J lost 7 bases, with 16 bases between them. The CDR3 is 14 amino acids. Germline V lookup: CDR1 SEHNR, CDR2 FQNEAQ (reference sequence). The CDR3 sequence: CASTLGPGGEKLFF. The CDR3 region has the DNA TGTGCCAGCACCTTGGGGCCAGGAGGTGAAAAACTGTTTTTT.

The gene calls are TRBV6-5 and TRBJ1-2, with a tentative D call TRBD1 (6 bases). The V and J ends lost 7 bases and 4 bases respectively, with 16 bases between them. The CDR3 is 14 residues long. The germline CDR1 and CDR2 sequences are MNHEY and SVGAGI. The CDR3, as DNA: TGTGCCAGCATTCCCGGGACACCTCTCTATGGCTACACCTTC. Its translation is CASIPGTPLYGYTF.

A word on this clone: The junction departs from the called germline gene at one end, perhaps through a read error. V gene TRBV6-1 combines with J gene TRBJ1-4, with a weak D call TRBD1 (6 bases). Germline V gives CDR1 MNHNS, CDR2 SASEGT. This CDR3 contains 14 residues. The CDR3: CASSEALQTGLPQF. The CDR3 bases are TGTGCCAGCAGTGAAGCGCTTCAGACAGGACTCCCTCAATTT.

The chain couples TRBV5-1 to TRBJ1-1; unclear D gene. This CDR3 spans 13 amino acids. Trimming shortened V by 0 bases and J by 3 bases, and 6 bases separated the two germline ends. Germline CDR1 reads SGHRS; CDR2 reads YFSETQ. For the CDR3, the DNA is TGCGCCAGCAGCTTGGGTCAGGACACTGAAGCTTTCTTT. Residues: CASSLGQDTEAFF. The full variable domain, with the rest looked up from reference TRBV5-1 and TRBJ1-1, is KAGVTQTPRYLIKTRGQQVTLSCSPISGHRSVSWYQQTPGQGLQFLFEYFSETQRNKGNFPGRFSGRQFSNSRSEMNVSTLELGDSALYLCASSLGQDTEAFFGQGTRLTVV.